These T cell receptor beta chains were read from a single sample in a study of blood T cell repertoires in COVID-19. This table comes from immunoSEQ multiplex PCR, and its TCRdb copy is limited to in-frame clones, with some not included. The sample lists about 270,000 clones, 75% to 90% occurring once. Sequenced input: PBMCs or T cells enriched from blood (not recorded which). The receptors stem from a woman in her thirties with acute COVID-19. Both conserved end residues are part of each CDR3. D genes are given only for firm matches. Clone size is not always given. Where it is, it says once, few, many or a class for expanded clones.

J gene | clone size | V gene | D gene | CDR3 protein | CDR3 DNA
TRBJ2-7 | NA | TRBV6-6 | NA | CASSYYRDYEQYF | TGTGCCAGCAGTTACTACCGGGACTACGAGCAGTACTTC
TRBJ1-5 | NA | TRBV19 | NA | CASSIIESNQPQHF | TGTGCCAGTAGTATAATCGAGAGCAATCAGCCCCAGCATTTT
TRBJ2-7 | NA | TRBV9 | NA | CASSVEPHFQGGEQYF | TGTGCCAGCAGCGTGGAGCCGCACTTCCAGGGTGGCGAGCAGTACTTC
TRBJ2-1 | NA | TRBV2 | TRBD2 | CASTMPGLAVYNEQFF | TGTGCCAGCACCATGCCGGGCCTAGCGGTGTACAATGAGCAGTTCTTC
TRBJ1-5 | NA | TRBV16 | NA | CASSHLTEGDQPQHF | TGTGCCAGCAGCCACCTCACTGAAGGGGATCAGCCCCAGCATTTT
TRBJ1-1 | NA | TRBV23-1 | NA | CASSHPSYGEGTEAFF | TGCGCCAGCAGTCACCCCAGTTATGGGGAGGGGACTGAAGCTTTCTTT
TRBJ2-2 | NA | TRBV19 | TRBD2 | CASSISSGTGELFF | TGTGCCAGTAGTATATCTAGCGGGACCGGGGAGCTGTTTTTT
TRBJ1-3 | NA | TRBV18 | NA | CASSLPRSSGNTIYF | TGTGCCAGCTCGCTTCCGAGGAGCTCTGGAAACACCATATATTTT
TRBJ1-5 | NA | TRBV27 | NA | CASRSDLASNQPQHF | TGTGCCAGCAGATCGGACTTGGCTAGCAATCAGCCCCAGCATTTT
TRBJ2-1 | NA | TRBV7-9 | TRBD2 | CASSPWTSGRAVSYNEQFF | TGTGCCAGCAGCCCCTGGACTAGCGGGAGGGCCGTCTCCTACAATGAGCAGTTCTTC
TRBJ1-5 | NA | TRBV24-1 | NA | CATTHQFPQHF | TGTGCCACCACCCATCAGTTCCCCCAGCATTTT
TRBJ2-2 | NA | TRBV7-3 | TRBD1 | CASSKQGANTGELFF | TGTGCCAGCAGCAAACAGGGGGCGAACACCGGGGAGCTGTTTTTT
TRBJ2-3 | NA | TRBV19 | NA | CASRTDKGTDTQYF | TGTGCCAGTAGAACGGACAAGGGAACAGATACGCAGTATTTT
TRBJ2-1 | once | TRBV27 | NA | CASRSTSLNNEQFF | TGTGCCAGCAGATCAACTAGTTTGAACAATGAGCAGTTCTTC
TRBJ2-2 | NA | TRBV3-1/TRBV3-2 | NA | CASSNRYANTGELFF | TGTGCCAGCAGTAATAGATATGCGAACACCGGGGAGCTGTTTTTT
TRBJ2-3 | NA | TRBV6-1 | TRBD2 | CASSDPPGGGSDTQYF | TGTGCCAGCAGTGACCCTCCCGGGGGGGGGTCTGATACGCAGTATTTT
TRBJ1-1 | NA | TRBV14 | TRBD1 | CASSQLTGVVTEAFF | TGTGCCAGCAGCCAACTGACAGGGGTTGTAACTGAAGCTTTCTTT
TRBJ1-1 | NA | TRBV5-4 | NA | CASSFITANTEAFF | TGTGCCAGCAGCTTTATTACAGCGAACACTGAAGCTTTCTTT
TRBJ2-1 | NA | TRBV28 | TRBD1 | CASSLSGQGYNEQFF | TGTGCCAGCAGTTTATCGGGACAGGGTTACAATGAGCAGTTCTTC
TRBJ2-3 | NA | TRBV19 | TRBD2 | CASSPRLAGGGTDTQYF | TGTGCCAGTAGTCCCCGACTAGCGGGAGGTGGCACAGATACGCAGTATTTT
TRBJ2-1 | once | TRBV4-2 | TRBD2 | CASTNYQGGLAEYNEQFF | TGTGCCAGCACCAATTATCAGGGTGGACTAGCGGAGTACAATGAGCAGTTCTTC
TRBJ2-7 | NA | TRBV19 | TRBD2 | CASTSGSGGYEQYF | TGTGCCAGTACCTCGGGGAGCGGGGGCTACGAGCAGTACTTC
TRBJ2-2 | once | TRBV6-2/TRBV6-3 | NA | CASSYGQSWGELFF | TGTGCCAGCAGTTACGGACAGTCTTGGGGGGAGCTGTTTTTT
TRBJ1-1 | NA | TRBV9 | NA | CASSVAAENTEAFF | TGTGCCAGCAGCGTAGCTGCGGAGAACACTGAAGCTTTCTTT
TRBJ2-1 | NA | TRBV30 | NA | CAWSVTGNEQFF | TGTGCCTGGAGTGTGACAGGCAATGAGCAGTTCTTC
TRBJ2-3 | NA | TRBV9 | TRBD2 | CASSLAGGWADTQYF | TGTGCCAGCAGCTTAGCGGGAGGGTGGGCAGATACGCAGTATTTT